A selection of T cell receptor beta chains follows, all from one sample in a study of T cells in Graves' hyperthyroidism and ophthalmopathy. Using its own MiXCR run on the multiplex PCR reads, TCRdb lists one record per CDR3 protein. The table shows a few hundred thousand distinct CDR3 sequences, with approximately 15% occurring only once. The sample taken for sequencing was blood. The receptors come from a woman aged 35 to 49 with Graves' ophthalmopathy. CDR3s include the opening cysteine and the closing phenylalanine or tryptophan. A D gene is named only where the DNA matches it firmly. Clone size is stated in some rows and not others, as once, few, many or a class when expanded.

v_gene: TRBV5-5
j_gene: TRBJ1-5
d_gene: -
abundance: -
CDR3aa: CASSPTWGGQPQHF
CDR3nt: TGTGCCAGCAGCCCGACATGGGGGGGTCAGCCCCAGCATTTT

v_gene: TRBV20-1
j_gene: TRBJ1-5
d_gene: TRBD1
abundance: -
CDR3aa: CSAIWSGGGQPQHF
CDR3nt: TGCAGTGCTATATGGTCAGGGGGCGGTCAGCCCCAGCATTTT

v_gene: TRBV10-3
j_gene: TRBJ1-1
d_gene: -
abundance: -
CDR3aa: CAISVVYGGGTEAFF
CDR3nt: TGTGCCATCAGTGTAGTGTATGGGGGCGGCACTGAAGCTTTCTTT

v_gene: TRBV7-9
j_gene: TRBJ1-2
d_gene: -
abundance: many
CDR3aa: CAGTQSGGGYGYTF
CDR3nt: TGTGCCGGGACCCAATCTGGGGGAGGCTATGGCTACACCTTC

v_gene: TRBV11-2
j_gene: TRBJ1-2
d_gene: -
abundance: -
CDR3aa: CASSQDNDYGYTF
CDR3nt: TGTGCCAGCAGCCAGGACAATGATTATGGCTACACCTTC

v_gene: TRBV7-9
j_gene: TRBJ1-1
d_gene: -
abundance: many
CDR3aa: CASSLEEGGAFF
CDR3nt: TGTGCCAGCAGCTTAGAGGAGGGAGGAGCTTTCTTT

v_gene: TRBV28
j_gene: TRBJ2-7
d_gene: -
abundance: few
CDR3aa: CASSLVAVVSEQYF
CDR3nt: TGTGCCAGCAGTTTGGTCGCAGTCGTCAGCGAGCAGTACTTC

v_gene: TRBV19
j_gene: TRBJ2-1
d_gene: TRBD1
abundance: -
CDR3aa: CASSRTGTGNQNEQFF
CDR3nt: TGTGCCAGTAGCAGAACCGGGACAGGCAACCAGAATGAGCAGTTCTTC

v_gene: TRBV28
j_gene: TRBJ1-5
d_gene: -
abundance: many
CDR3aa: CASSPYTGYSNQPQHF
CDR3nt: TGTGCCAGCAGTCCCTATACTGGGTATAGCAATCAGCCCCAGCATTTT

v_gene: TRBV28
j_gene: TRBJ1-1
d_gene: TRBD1
abundance: many
CDR3aa: CASSVGTASGNTEAFF
CDR3nt: TGTGCCAGTTCTGTGGGGACAGCCTCTGGGAACACTGAAGCTTTCTTT

v_gene: TRBV5-5
j_gene: TRBJ1-5
d_gene: -
abundance: few
CDR3aa: CASSYVDGGRPQHF
CDR3nt: TGTGCCAGCAGTTATGTAGACGGTGGGCGGCCCCAGCATTTT

v_gene: TRBV19
j_gene: TRBJ2-7
d_gene: -
abundance: many
CDR3aa: CASKGVGPYEQYF
CDR3nt: TGTGCCAGTAAGGGGGTCGGACCCTACGAGCAGTACTTC

v_gene: TRBV29-1
j_gene: TRBJ1-1
d_gene: -
abundance: -
CDR3aa: CSVWPGVSAEAFF
CDR3nt: TGCAGCGTTTGGCCAGGGGTGAGCGCTGAAGCTTTCTTT